Each of the 4 T cell receptor beta chains below was sequenced from the same sample in a study of shared clonotypes between healthy human individuals. Generated by immunoSEQ multiplex PCR, the TCRdb table keeps only in-frame clones and is missing some. This table holds roughly 550,000 clones, around 95% found once. CD45RO-negative, CCR7-positively selected cells formed the naive CD8 fraction, excluding terminally differentiated effector memory CD45RA+ cells. Sequences were obtained from naive CD8+ T cells sorted from blood. These receptors were taken from a woman aged 25 to 39 in good health.

The chain carries TRBV7-9 and TRBJ2-5; D might be TRBD1 (6 bases). CDR1 is SEHNR, CDR2 FQNEAQ, per germline (reference sequence). This CDR3 contains 14 residues. V was clipped by 6 bases and J by 1 base, with 12 bases between them. CDR3 region: CASSGQYSQETQYF. The CDR3 bases are TGTGCCAGCAGTGGACAGTACTCCCAAGAGACCCAGTACTTC.

This clone came up once. The chain is built from TRBV27 and TRBJ2-3, with a weak D call TRBD1 (5 bases). The CDR3 runs to 15 residues. V was pared by 3 bases and J by 0 bases, with 10 bases between. Germline values: CDR1 MNHEY, CDR2 SMNVEV (reference sequence). Written as DNA, the CDR3 is TGTGCCAGCAGTTTCGCTTACAGGAGCACAGATACGCAGTATTTT. Translation: CASSFAYRSTDTQYF.

V gene TRBV28 combines with J gene TRBJ2-7, with D hard to call. The germline V and J ends were trimmed by 3 bases and 4 bases, with 7 bases remaining between them. The germline CDR1 and CDR2 sequences are MDHEN and SYDVKM. The CDR3 loop spans 12 amino acids. DNA of the CDR3: TGTGCCAGCAGTTTTGCGAGGTACGAGCAGTACTTC. The encoded protein is CASSFARYEQYF.

V gene TRBV23-1 combines with J gene TRBJ1-1, with D possibly TRBD1 on 5 matching bases. TRBV23-1 is noted as an ORF with a role that remains uncertain. This CDR3 comprises 13 residues. Trimming removed 8 bases from V and 6 bases from J, with 16 bases in between. The CDR3 region is CASCPSQGAEAFF. In DNA form, the CDR3 reads TGCGCCAGCTGTCCATCCCAGGGAGCTGAAGCTTTCTTT.